These 21 T cell receptor beta chains originate from one sample sequenced in a study of T-cell reconstitution after alpha-beta-depleted transplantation in children. Library preparation (for TCRbeta) was performed with unique molecular identifiers. TCRdb analysed the PCR reads with MiXCR anew, one entry per CDR3 protein. The repertoire holds some 190,000 distinct CDR3 sequences, with 11% as singletons. This material consisted of PBMCs, taken before TCRalphabeta/CD19-depleted stem cell transplant. The receptors were gathered from a boy aged 2 to 9 with acute myeloid leukemia, due to receive a stem cell transplant.

This clonotype occurred many times. The rearrangement joins TRBV7-8 to TRBJ1-4; D remains unclear. In germline, CDR1 is SGHVS, CDR2 FQNEAQ. The CDR3 has 11 amino acids. V was cut by 10 bases and J by 8 bases, with 11 bases left in between. The CDR3 nucleotides are TGTGCCATGAGAGACGGGGAAAAACTGTTTTTT. Translating gives CAMRDGEKLFF. The variable domain in full, completed from reference TRBV7-8 and TRBJ1-4, reads GAGVSQSPRYKVAKRGQDVALRCDPISGHVSLFWYQQALGQGPEFLTYFQNEAQLDKSGLPSDRFFAERPEGSVSTLKIQRTQQEDSAVYLCAMRDGEKLFFGSGTQLSVL.

This clonotype was counted at least ten times. The chain is built from TRBV5-1 and TRBJ2-1, with 9 positions matching TRBD1. V shed 0 bases, J shed 10 bases, and the junction held 8 bases outside the gene matches. This CDR3 has 15 amino acids. Germline V CDR1 and CDR2: SGHRS, YFSETQ. The CDR3 DNA follows: TGCGCCAGCAGCTTGGGCGGGACAGGGTCGAGGGAGCAGTTCTTC. Translation: CASSLGGTGSREQFF.

This clonotype was detected ten times or more. The chain is built from TRBV7-9 and TRBJ2-1; 7 bases align to TRBD1. The CDR3 runs to 14 residues. V lost 4 bases, J lost 9 bases, and 9 bases stayed unmatched. Germline CDR1 reads SEHNR; CDR2 reads FQNEAQ (reference sequence). As DNA, the CDR3 is TGTGCCAGCAGCTGGGCAGGGGGTCTGAGTGAGCAGTTCTTC. Translating gives CASSWAGGLSEQFF. Variable domain in full (rest from reference TRBV7-9 and TRBJ2-1): DTGVSQNPRHKITKRGQNVTFRCDPISEHNRLYWYRQTLGQGPEFLTYFQNEAQLEKSRLLSDRFSAERPKGSFSTLEIQRTEQGDSAMYLCASSWAGGLSEQFFGPGTRLTVL.

This clonotype was counted many times. The gene calls are TRBV2 and TRBJ2-2; TRBD1 agrees at 8 bases. The CDR3 loop spans 13 amino acids. V dropped 8 bases and J dropped 5; count of bases not matched to a gene: 4. Germline V gene data show CDR1 as SNHLY and CDR2 as FYNNEI. As DNA, the CDR3 is TGTGCCAGCGTGGGACAGGAGACCGGGGAGCTGTTTTTT. Its translation: CASVGQETGELFF.

This chain joins TRBV29-1 and TRBJ2-1; 12 positions match TRBD2. This CDR3 spans 16 amino acids. Germline CDR1 is SQVTM and CDR2 is ANQGSEA. J lost 3 bases, V lost 6 bases, and 9 bases had no gene match. The CDR3 protein is CSVRTLAGGIYNEQFF. The CDR3 region has the DNA TGCAGCGTAAGAACCCTAGCGGGGGGGATCTACAATGAGCAGTTCTTC.

There are many counts of this clonotype. This chain uses TRBV7-9 with TRBJ1-5, with a weak D call TRBD1 (6 bases). With 3 bases removed from V and 5 bases from J, the gap between germline ends came to 8 bases. The germline V gene encodes CDR1 SEHNR and CDR2 FQNEAQ (reference sequence). The CDR3 spans 13 residues. The CDR3 sequence is CASSFHRDQPQHF. The CDR3 coding sequence is TGTGCCAGCAGCTTTCACAGGGATCAGCCCCAGCATTTT.

The table lists this clonotype with many counts. The gene calls are TRBV19 and TRBJ2-7; D perhaps matches TRBD2 (6 bases). CDR3 length equals 15 residues. Deletions cut 5 bases from V and 2 bases from J, with 16 bases between. The V gene's germline CDR1 is LNHDA and CDR2 SQIVND (reference sequence). The CDR3 spells CASSYRDGGTYEQYF. CDR3 bases: TGTGCCAGTAGTTACCGGGACGGGGGTACCTACGAGCAGTACTTC.

This clonotype has ten or more counts. V and J are TRBV6-1 and TRBJ1-5, with D possibly TRBD1 on 5 matching bases. The CDR3 totals 15 residues. Trimming took off 3 bases at V and 2 bases at J, with 11 bases between the two ends. CDR1 MNHNS and CDR2 SASEGT come from the germline V gene. CDR3 amino acids: CASSDPQGGNQPQHF. In DNA form, the CDR3 reads TGTGCCAGCAGTGATCCCCAGGGAGGCAATCAGCCCCAGCATTTT.

This clonotype occurred many times. The chain uses TRBV12-5 and TRBJ2-7, with TRBD1 as a possible D gene (6 bases). The V end lost 1 base, the J end lost 2 bases, and 9 bases lay between the germline ends. This CDR3 contains 14 residues. Germline CDR1 LGHNT, CDR2 FRNRAP. CDR3 sequence: CASGLGGLTYEQYV. The CDR3 region has the DNA TGTGCTAGTGGTTTGGGGGGGCTTACCTACGAGCAGTACGTC.

In its sample, this clonotype was seen many times. This sequence joins TRBV5-4 and TRBJ2-3; D perhaps matches TRBD1 (5 bases). Looked up from germline, CDR1 is SGHNT and CDR2 is YYREEE (reference sequence). The V end was cut by 4 bases, the J end by 2 bases, with 23 bases between. There are 18 residues in the CDR3. The CDR3 loop reads CASSEYVVGRPHTDTQYF. CDR3 nucleotides: TGTGCCAGCAGCGAATACGTAGTGGGGCGACCACACACAGATACGCAGTATTTT.

At least ten counts were recorded for this clonotype. The chain carries TRBV5-6 and TRBJ2-7, with D tentatively TRBD1 (6 bases). Trimming pared 4 bases from V and 3 bases from J, leaving 14 bases between. The CDR3 spans 14 residues. CDR1 SGHDT and CDR2 YYEEEE come from the germline V gene. CDR3 in amino acids: CASSLNGQLYEQYV. The CDR3 nucleotides are TGTGCCAGCAGCCTAAACGGACAGCTCTACGAGCAGTACGTC.

This clonotype was detected ten times or more. CDR3 in DNA: TGCAGTGCTGAGGGACGGAACACTGAAGCTTTCTTT. It codes for CSAEGRNTEAFF. The rearrangement links TRBV20-1 to TRBJ1-1; perhaps TRBD1 as D (5 bases). The CDR3 spans 12 residues. CDR1 is DFQATT and CDR2 is SNEGSKA in the germline V gene (reference sequence). Trimming removed 5 bases from V and 1 base from J, with 8 bases in between.

The sample holds many counts of this clonotype. This chain joins TRBV10-3 and TRBJ2-2, with D unclear. V lost 3 bases, J lost 0 bases, and 5 bases lay in between. The germline V gene has CDR1 ENHRY and CDR2 SYGVKD. CDR3 length: 14 amino acids. The CDR3 coding sequence is TGTGCCATCAGTGAAAGAACGAACACCGGGGAGCTGTTTTTT. Its protein product is CAISERTNTGELFF.

The table lists this clonotype with many counts. V usage is TRBV28 and J usage is TRBJ2-5; weak D call: TRBD1 (6 bases). V was clipped by 4 bases and J by 7 bases, with 13 bases between them. This CDR3 has 13 residues. CDR1 MDHEN and CDR2 SYDVKM come from the germline V gene. The CDR3 here is CASSSTGLRTQYF. CDR3 coding DNA: TGTGCCAGCAGTTCGACAGGCCTAAGGACCCAGTACTTC.

This clonotype was picked up many times. This chain connects TRBV5-6 to TRBJ2-6, with TRBD2 matching over 7 bases. V gave up 0 bases and J gave up 0 bases; unmatched junction bases: 9. This CDR3 has 19 residues. The V gene's germline CDR1 is SGHDT and CDR2 YYEEEE. This CDR3 reads CASSLAVSSGHSGANVLTF. As DNA, the CDR3 is TGTGCCAGCAGCTTGGCCGTATCTAGCGGACACTCTGGGGCCAACGTCCTGACTTTC.

This clonotype was picked up many times. The chain is built from TRBV25-1 and TRBJ2-7, with D unresolved. Germline V gives CDR1 MGHDK, CDR2 SYGVNS. This CDR3 contains 11 residues. V was pared by 5 bases and J by 4 bases, with 6 bases between. The CDR3 DNA reads TGTGCCAGCAGTCGTGGTTACGAGCAGTACTTC. It is translated as CASSRGYEQYF.

Ten or more counts support this clonotype. The genes are TRBV6-1 and TRBJ2-3; 8 nucleotides align to TRBD2. From germline, CDR1 is MNHNS and CDR2 SASEGT. There are 15 residues in the CDR3. V was pared by 6 bases and J by 5 bases, with 10 bases of the junction left unmatched. This CDR3 reads CASRNGAGAGDTQYF. The CDR3 coding sequence is TGTGCCAGCAGAAACGGAGCGGGGGCGGGAGATACGCAGTATTTT.

This clonotype was counted ten times or more. V is TRBV10-3 and J is TRBJ2-6; TRBD2 is a possible D gene (6 bases). From germline, CDR1 is ENHRY and CDR2 SYGVKD. V was shortened by 3 bases and J by 0 bases, with 12 bases between the two germline ends. The CDR3 sequence is 17 residues long. CDR3 protein: CAISDSGGNSGANVLTF. The CDR3 bases are TGTGCCATCAGTGACTCCGGGGGAAACTCTGGGGCCAACGTCCTGACTTTC.

This clonotype was seen repeatedly, ten times or more. The junction does not match germline at one end; this may be a read error. V gene TRBV3-1 combines with J gene TRBJ1-2; D is unclear. The germline CDR1 and CDR2 sequences are LGHDT and YNNKEL (reference sequence). The CDR3 has 13 residues. The CDR3 here is CASSQDPNYGYTF. CDR3 bases: TGTGCCAGCAGCCAAGATCCCAACTATGGCTACACCTTT.

This clonotype was detected ten times or more. The CDR3 reads CSARPTVPHYEQYF. The CDR3 nucleotides read TGCAGTGCTAGACCCACCGTACCACACTACGAGCAGTACTTC. The chain combines TRBV20-1 with TRBJ2-7; no reliable D call. The CDR3 is 14 residues long. Trimming removed 2 bases at V and 3 bases at J, with 14 bases between. Germline V lookup: CDR1 DFQATT, CDR2 SNEGSKA (reference sequence).

This clonotype was recorded many times. The V call is TRBV12-3 or TRBV12-4, the J call TRBJ2-2; 9 positions match TRBD1. Unmatched junction bases numbered 11, after V lost 3 bases and J lost 6 bases. The CDR3 length is 17 residues. CDR3 bases: TGTGCCAGCAGTTTTACTCGAAGGACAGGGGACGCCGGGGAGCTGTTTTTT. Its protein is CASSFTRRTGDAGELFF.